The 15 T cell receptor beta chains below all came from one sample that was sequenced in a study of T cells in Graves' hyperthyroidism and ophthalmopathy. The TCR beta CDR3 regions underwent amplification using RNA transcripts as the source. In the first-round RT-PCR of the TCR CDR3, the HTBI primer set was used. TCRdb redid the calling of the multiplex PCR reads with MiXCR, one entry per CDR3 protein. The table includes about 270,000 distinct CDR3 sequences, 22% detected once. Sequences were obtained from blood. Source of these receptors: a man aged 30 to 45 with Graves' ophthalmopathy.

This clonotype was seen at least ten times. DNA for the CDR3: TGTGCCTGGAGTGGCGGCCTAGGGACAGGCGGCTTTGGCTACACCTTC. Protein: CAWSGGLGTGGFGYTF. The chain uses TRBV30 and TRBJ1-2, with TRBD1 identical over 8 bases. V lost 1 base, J lost 7 bases, and 14 bases stayed unmatched. Germline lookup yields CDR1 GTSNPN and CDR2 SVGIG (reference sequence). The CDR3 covers 16 residues.

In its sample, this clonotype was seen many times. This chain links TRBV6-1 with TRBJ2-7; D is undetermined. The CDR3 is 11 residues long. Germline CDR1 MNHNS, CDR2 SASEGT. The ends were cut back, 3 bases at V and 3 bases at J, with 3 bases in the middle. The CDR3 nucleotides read TGTGCCAGCAGTGACTACTACGAGCAGTACTTC. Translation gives CASSDYYEQYF.

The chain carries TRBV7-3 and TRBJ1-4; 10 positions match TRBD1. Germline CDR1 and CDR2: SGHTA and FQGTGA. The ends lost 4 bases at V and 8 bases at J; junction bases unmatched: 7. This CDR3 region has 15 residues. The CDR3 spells CASSWDRGAGEKLFF. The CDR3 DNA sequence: TGTGCCAGCAGCTGGGACAGGGGCGCTGGGGAAAAACTGTTTTTT.

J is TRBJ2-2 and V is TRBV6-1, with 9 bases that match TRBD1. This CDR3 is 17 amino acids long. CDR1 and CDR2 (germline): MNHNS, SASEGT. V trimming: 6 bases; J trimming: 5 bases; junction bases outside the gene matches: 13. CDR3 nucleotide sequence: TGTGCCAGCAGAGCAGTGAGGGGACAGGGTGGAACCGGGGAGCTGTTTTTT. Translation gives CASRAVRGQGGTGELFF.

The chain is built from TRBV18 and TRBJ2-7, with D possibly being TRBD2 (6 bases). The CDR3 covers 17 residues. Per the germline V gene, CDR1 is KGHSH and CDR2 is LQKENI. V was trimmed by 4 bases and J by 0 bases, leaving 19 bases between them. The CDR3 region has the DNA TGTGCCAGCTCACAAAGGCAAAAAACGGGAGTCTCCTACGAGCAGTACTTC. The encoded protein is CASSQRQKTGVSYEQYF.

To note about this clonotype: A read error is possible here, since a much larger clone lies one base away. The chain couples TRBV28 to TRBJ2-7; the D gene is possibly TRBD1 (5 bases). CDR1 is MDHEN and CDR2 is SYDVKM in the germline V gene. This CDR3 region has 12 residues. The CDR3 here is CASRSGYHERYF. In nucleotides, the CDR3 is TGTGCCAGCAGATCAGGGTACCACGAGCGGTACTTC.

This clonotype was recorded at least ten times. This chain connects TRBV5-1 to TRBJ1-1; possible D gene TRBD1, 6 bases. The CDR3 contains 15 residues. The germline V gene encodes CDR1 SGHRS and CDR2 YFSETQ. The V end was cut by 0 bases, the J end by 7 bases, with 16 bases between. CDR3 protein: CASSLAPQGLDEAFF. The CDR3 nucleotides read TGCGCCAGCAGCTTGGCCCCACAGGGACTGGATGAAGCTTTCTTT.

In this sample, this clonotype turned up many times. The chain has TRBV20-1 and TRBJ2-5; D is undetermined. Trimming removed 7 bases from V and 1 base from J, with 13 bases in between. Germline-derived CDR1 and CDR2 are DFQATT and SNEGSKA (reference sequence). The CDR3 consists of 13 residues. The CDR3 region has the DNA TGCAGTGTGCGACTGATGAGCCAAGAGACCCAGTACTTC. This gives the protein CSVRLMSQETQYF.

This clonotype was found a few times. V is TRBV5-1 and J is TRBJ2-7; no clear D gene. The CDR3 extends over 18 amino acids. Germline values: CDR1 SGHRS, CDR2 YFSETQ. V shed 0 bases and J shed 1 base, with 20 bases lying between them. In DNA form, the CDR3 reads TGCGCCAGCAGCTTGGGATATTCAGGCTGGTATAGTTCCTACGAGCAGTACTTC. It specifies CASSLGYSGWYSSYEQYF.

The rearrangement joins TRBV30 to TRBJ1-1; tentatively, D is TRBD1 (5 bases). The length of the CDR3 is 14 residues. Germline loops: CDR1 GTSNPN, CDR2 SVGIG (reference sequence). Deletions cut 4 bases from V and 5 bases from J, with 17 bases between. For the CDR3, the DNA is TGTGCCTGGACATCCTTGGGGGGGGGGACTGAAGCTTTCTTT. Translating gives CAWTSLGGGTEAFF.

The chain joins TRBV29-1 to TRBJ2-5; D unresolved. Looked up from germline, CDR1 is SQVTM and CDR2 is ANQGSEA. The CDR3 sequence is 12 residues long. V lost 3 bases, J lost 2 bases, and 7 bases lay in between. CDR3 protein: CSVDKGQETQYF. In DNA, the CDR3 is TGCAGCGTTGATAAGGGACAAGAGACCCAGTACTTC.

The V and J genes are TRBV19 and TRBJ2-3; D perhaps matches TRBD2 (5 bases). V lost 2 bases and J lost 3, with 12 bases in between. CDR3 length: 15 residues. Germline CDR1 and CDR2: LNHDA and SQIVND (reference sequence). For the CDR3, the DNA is TGTGCCAGTAGTATATTGGGAGAAGGTACAGATACGCAGTATTTT. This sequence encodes CASSILGEGTDTQYF.

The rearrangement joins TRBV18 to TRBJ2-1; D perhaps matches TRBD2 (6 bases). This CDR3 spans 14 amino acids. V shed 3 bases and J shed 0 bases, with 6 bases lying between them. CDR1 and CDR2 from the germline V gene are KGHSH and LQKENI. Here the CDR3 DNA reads TGTGCCAGCTCACCGACTAGCTCCTACAATGAGCAGTTCTTC. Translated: CASSPTSSYNEQFF.

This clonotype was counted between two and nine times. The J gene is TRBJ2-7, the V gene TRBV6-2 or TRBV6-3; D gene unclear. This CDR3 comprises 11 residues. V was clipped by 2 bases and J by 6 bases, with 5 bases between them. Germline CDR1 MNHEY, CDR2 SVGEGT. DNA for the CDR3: TGTGCCAGCAGTTACGTCTTCGAGCAGTACTTC. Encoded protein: CASSYVFEQYF.

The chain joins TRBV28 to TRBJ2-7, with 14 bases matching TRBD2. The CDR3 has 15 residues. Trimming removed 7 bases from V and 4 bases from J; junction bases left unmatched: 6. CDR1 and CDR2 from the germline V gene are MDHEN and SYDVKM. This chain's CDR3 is CASTPGTSGGYEQYF. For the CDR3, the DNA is TGTGCCAGCACCCCGGGGACTAGCGGGGGTTACGAGCAGTACTTC.